What follows describes a single T cell receptor (beta chain). Antigen: not known. Into CD45RA+ naive and CD45RA-negative memory subsets, the CD4+ cells were split. This sample was included in a study of shared clonotypes between healthy human individuals. About the study: Donors consisted of a couple of women and three men between 18 and 49. Study-level results: It was the few donors that limited the genetic and exposure-history diversity represented. Around 5.4% of naive CD4 clonotypes were common to a handful of donors.

Libraries were prepared by immunoSEQ multiplex PCR; TCRdb keeps only in-frame clonotypes and omits some of them. The table lists hundreds of thousands of clones, over 65% of them singletons, with roughly 1.7% in the top ten. V lost 6 bases, J lost 2 bases, and 4 bases lay in between. CDR1 and CDR2 (germline): MDHEN, SYDVKM. The CDR3 length is 11 residues. This chain connects TRBV28 to TRBJ1-2; D is undetermined. This receptor was identified in a woman in her 30s in good health. Sequenced: memory CD4+ T cells sorted from blood. Subset specified: CD45RA-negative fraction. CDR3 nucleotide sequence: TGTGCCAGCAGGGTGAACTATGGCTACACCTTC. It translates to CASRVNYGYTF.